Below, one TCR beta chain is given with its context. V lost 3 bases, J lost 1 base, and 14 bases stayed unmatched. Germline CDR1 is SGHRS and CDR2 is YFSETQ. The CDR3 is 18 amino acids. This entry belongs to a study of blood T cell repertoires in COVID-19. Method: immunoSEQ multiplex PCR; TCRdb's copy keeps in-frame clones and lacks some. Of about 170,000 clones listed, over 80% are singletons. V and J are TRBV5-1 and TRBJ1-2, with 8 bases matching TRBD1. This TCR was sampled from an older woman with acute or convalescent COVID-19. Sequenced input: peripheral blood. CDR3 bases: TGCGCCAGCAGCTCGCCCAGGCCAGGGGGCGCCGGTAACTATGGCTACACCTTC. Encoded protein: CASSSPRPGGAGNYGYTF.